The present TCR beta chain was sequenced within a study of blood T cell repertoires in COVID-19. Study information: The United States, Italy and Spain supplied acute and convalescent COVID-19 samples. In each case, the material was cDNA or gDNA derived from T cells, B-cell-depleted T cells, or PBMCs.

A single count supports this clone. Per the original data handling: Quantification of nucleated cells was approximated via reference gene primer amplification. Assay: immunoSEQ multiplex PCR; the TCRdb copy retains only in-frame clones and omits some. That table is the source of V, J and clone size, and D and trimming were worked out from the DNA. In the table there are roughly 75,000 clones, 75% to 90% of which are singletons. The CDR3 is made up of 16 amino acids. J was trimmed by 4 bases and V by 8 bases; bases with no gene match: 14. The germline V gene encodes CDR1 LNHNV and CDR2 YYDKDF (reference sequence).

This clonotype originated in a man aged 50 to 60 with COVID-19, enrolled during active disease. The chain is built from TRBV15 and TRBJ2-3, with 8 bases lining up with TRBD2. Material: peripheral blood. CDR3 protein: CATQPRGTGGADTQYF. Written as DNA, the CDR3 is TGTGCCACCCAACCGAGGGGGACGGGAGGGGCAGATACGCAGTATTTT.